The subject of this entry is one TCR beta chain. The antigen remains unidentified. These data originate in a study of T-cell memory formation after mild COVID-19. Germline-derived CDR1 and CDR2 are GTSNPN and SVGIG (reference sequence). This CDR3 comprises 13 residues. V shed 0 bases and J shed 3 bases, with 8 bases lying between them. TCRdb reanalysed the 5' RACE reads using MiXCR and keeps one entry per CDR3 protein. The data hold over 35,000 distinct CDR3 sequences, with approximately 9.7% observed a single time. Study findings and constraints: Chiefly within CM and EM were the contracting CD4+ clones; CD8+ ones were within EMRA. Day 15 to 85 contracting clones showed balanced CD4/CD8; day 15 to 37 expanders favored CD4+. Pre-infection memory held some responding clones, suggesting pre-existing cross-reactive T cells responded.

The chain carries TRBV30 and TRBJ1-1; D gene ambiguous. Sequences were obtained from PBMCs or a T cell subset sorted from them (not recorded which). The sequence came from an adult woman who had mild COVID-19 (a few samples of this study predate the infection). Cell type and time point are not known. In DNA, the CDR3 is TGTGCCTGGAGTGTTGAAGGTTACACTGAAGCTTTCTTT. Translation gives CAWSVEGYTEAFF.